Here is one TCR beta chain with its context. Authors' processing steps: Nucleated cell counts were estimated from reference gene primer amplification. The method was immunoSEQ multiplex PCR; TCRdb's version includes in-frame clones alone and lacks a portion of them. The V and J calls and the clone size are those of that table, but D and trimming were determined from the DNA. Altogether roughly 180,000 clones are present, more than 65% being singletons, with the ten largest covering approximately 10%. This sample is drawn from a study of blood T cell repertoires in COVID-19. Study context: COVID-19 samples, acute and convalescent, were from the United States, Italy and Spain.

V dropped 1 base and J dropped 1; count of bases not matched to a gene: 5. The length of the CDR3 is 17 residues. Germline assignment: CDR1 GTSNPN and CDR2 SVGIG (reference sequence). This receptor was obtained from a man in his fifties who had recovered from COVID-19. The genes are TRBV30 and TRBJ2-1; 12 bases map to TRBD1. Specimen: PBMCs or T cells enriched from blood (not recorded which). CDR3 sequence: CAWSGGQGASSYNEQFF. The DNA of the CDR3 is TGTGCCTGGAGTGGGGGACAGGGGGCTAGTTCCTACAATGAGCAGTTCTTC.